This T cell receptor beta chain was retrieved from a study of shared clonotypes between healthy human individuals. TCRdb's table, derived via immunoSEQ multiplex PCR, lists solely in-frame clones and lacks some. The data contain nearly 2 million clones, about 95% of them singletons. The study's findings and limits: Naive subsets tended to show greater estimated richness than memory subsets.

Germline V gene lookup returns CDR1 SGHTS and CDR2 YDEGEE. Unmatched junction bases numbered 15, after V lost 0 bases and J lost 2 bases. The CDR3 runs 19 residues. As defined, naive CD8 cells were CD45RO-negative and positively selected for CCR7, with terminally differentiated effector memory CD45RA+ cells excluded. About this clone: Its antigen is unknown.

Sequences were obtained from naive CD8+ T cells sorted from blood. The rearrangement uses TRBV5-8 and TRBJ2-7, with 9 bases matching TRBD2. The origin of this receptor is a man younger than 35 in good health. The CDR3 loop reads CASSLEVQYLSGSTYEQYF. CDR3 DNA: TGTGCCAGCAGCTTGGAAGTACAGTACCTTAGCGGGAGTACCTACGAGCAGTACTTC. Supplemented by reference TRBV5-8 and TRBJ2-7, the full variable domain reads EAGVTQSPTHLIKTRGQQATLRCSPISGHTSVYWYQQALGLGLQFLLWYDEGEERNRGNFPPRFSGRQFPNYSSELNVNALELEDSALYLCASSLEVQYLSGSTYEQYFGPGTRLTVT.